This T cell receptor beta chain was profiled in a study of CD8+CD57+ T cells in acquired aplastic anemia. Study-wide background: Sorted CD4+ and CD8+ cells gave a mean 3.2 ug DNA, range about 0.19 to 27.4 ug. Mean read depth for CD4+ cells from healthy donors was 9.5 million to 13 million.

Both TCR beta VDJ combination and CDR3 sequence profiling were carried out. Genomic DNA was the template for this profiling. Using its own MiXCR run on the reads, TCRdb lists one record per CDR3 protein. This sample has fewer than 200,000 distinct CDR3 sequences; 35% to 55% occur once, and the top ten carry approximately 1.1%. Study results and caveats: About 27 CD8+ CDR3 sequences were shared between patients and controls.

Germline lookup yields CDR1 SGHAT and CDR2 FQDESV (reference sequence). CDR3 length equals 15 residues. Trimming took 0 bases from V and 1 from J, leaving 7 bases between them. This clonotype showed up just a few times. Its antigen is not known. This TCR was recovered from a human donor in good health. V gene TRBV11-1 combines with J gene TRBJ2-1; the D is unclear. Sample: sorted CD4+, CD8+, or CD8+CD57+ T cells (not recorded which) from PBMCs. Written as DNA, the CDR3 is TGTGCCAGCAGCTTAGCCCGGGCTTCCTACAATGAGCAGTTCTTC. It yields the protein CASSLARASYNEQFF.